This note documents a single T cell receptor beta chain sequence. This entry is derived from a study of blood T cell repertoires in COVID-19. Source study methods: Estimation of nucleated cell counts was performed using reference gene primer amplification. Profiled with immunoSEQ multiplex PCR; TCRdb holds only in-frame clones, not every one. From that table come the V and J calls and clone size; the DNA was used to work out D and trimming. This sample has around 40,000 clones, with 75% to 90% found just once. V was shortened by 6 bases and J by 7 bases, with 10 bases between the two germline ends. This CDR3 is 12 amino acids long. Germline V gives CDR1 SGHRS, CDR2 YFSETQ.

This sequence joins TRBV5-1 and TRBJ2-2, with D perhaps TRBD2 (5 bases). This receptor was identified in a man in his fifties with active or convalescent COVID-19. The sequencing sample was made of peripheral blood. The CDR3: CASNREVGELFF. DNA of the CDR3: TGCGCCAGCAACCGGGAAGTCGGGGAGCTGTTTTTT.